These T cell receptor beta chains were read from a single sample in a study of T cell responses to AZD1222 COVID-19 vaccine. Measured with immunoSEQ multiplex PCR; TCRdb has only the in-frame clones, and not every one. This table has about 110,000 clones, approximately 88% appearing once. Specimen: peripheral blood, collected on day 0 of AZD1222 vaccination. These receptors originate from an adult in good health. CDR3s include the opening cysteine and the closing phenylalanine or tryptophan. The order of the fields is clone size, V gene, D gene, J gene, CDR3 protein, CDR3 DNA. D genes are given only for firm matches. Clone size is not always given. Where it is, it says once, few, many or a class for expanded clones.

few	TRBV5-1	.	TRBJ1-2	CASSLAGTRSVGYTF	TGCGCCAGCAGCTTGGCCGGGACCCGTTCCGTTGGCTACACCTTC
.	TRBV27	.	TRBJ1-1	CASSATGGSTEAFF	TGTGCCAGCAGCGCCACAGGAGGAAGCACTGAAGCTTTCTTT
.	TRBV5-1	.	TRBJ2-3	CASSLSASTDTQYF	TGCGCCAGCAGCTTGTCGGCCAGCACAGATACGCAGTATTTT
.	TRBV5-1	.	TRBJ1-1	CASSARLNTEAFF	TGCGCCAGCAGCGCCCGACTTAACACTGAAGCTTTCTTT
.	TRBV15	TRBD2	TRBJ2-2	CAAAGGPTGELFF	TGTGCCGCAGCGGGAGGACCCACCGGGGAGCTGTTTTTT
.	TRBV19	.	TRBJ1-1	CASSIPRSGETEAFF	TGTGCCAGTAGTATTCCCAGGAGCGGTGAGACTGAAGCTTTCTTT
.	TRBV11-1	.	TRBJ2-2	CASSLHGVTGELFF	TGTGCCAGCAGCTTACACGGGGTAACCGGGGAGCTGTTTTTT
.	TRBV7-5	.	TRBJ1-5	CARSSRTETGGVRQPQHF	TGTGCCAGAAGCTCACGGACGGAGACAGGGGGGGTTCGTCAGCCCCAGCATTTT
.	TRBV18	TRBD1	TRBJ1-2	CASSPTGSGYTF	TGTGCCAGCTCACCGACAGGGAGCGGCTACACCTTC
.	TRBV11-3	.	TRBJ2-1	CASSLVGGYNEQFF	TGTGCCAGCAGCTTAGTGGGGGGCTACAATGAGCAGTTCTTC
.	TRBV14	TRBD1	TRBJ2-7	CASSHQTGTGINEQYF	TGTGCCAGCAGCCACCAAACCGGGACAGGGATCAACGAGCAGTACTTC
.	TRBV10-3	.	TRBJ1-5	CAISEIINQPQHF	TGTGCCATCAGTGAGATCATAAATCAGCCCCAGCATTTT
once	TRBV11-2	TRBD1	TRBJ1-1	CASTRQGLGNTEAFF	TGTGCCAGCACCAGACAGGGGTTGGGAAACACTGAAGCTTTCTTT
once	TRBV5-6	.	TRBJ1-3	CASSQPPGRGNTIYF	TGTGCCAGCAGCCAACCCCCGGGACGTGGAAACACCATATATTTT
.	TRBV6-5	TRBD1	TRBJ1-1	CASRGQGNIFTEAFF	TGTGCCAGCAGGGGACAGGGAAACATCTTCACTGAAGCTTTCTTT
.	TRBV5-6	.	TRBJ2-7	CASSTTYEQYF	TGTGCCAGCAGCACCACCTACGAGCAGTACTTC
.	TRBV24-1	TRBD2	TRBJ2-1	CATSDYGFGLAGINEQFF	TGTGCCACCAGTGATTATGGATTCGGGCTAGCGGGGATCAATGAGCAGTTCTTC
.	TRBV6-4	TRBD1	TRBJ2-5	CASSDGTEETQYF	TGTGCCAGCAGTGACGGGACAGAAGAGACCCAGTACTTC
.	TRBV19	TRBD1	TRBJ1-2	CASSRTGANYGYTF	TGTGCCAGTAGTAGGACAGGGGCCAACTATGGCTACACCTTC
.	TRBV19	.	TRBJ2-6	CASSHLPPGVAGANVLTF	TGTGCCAGTAGTCACCTTCCTCCGGGGGTCGCTGGGGCCAACGTCCTGACTTTC
.	TRBV18	.	TRBJ2-7	CASSMGQGGFEQYF	TGTGCCAGCTCAATGGGTCAGGGGGGATTCGAGCAGTACTTC
.	TRBV7-9	.	TRBJ1-4	CASSSTGTRNEKLFF	TGTGCCAGTAGTTCAACCGGGACTCGGAATGAAAAACTGTTTTTT
.	TRBV5-1	.	TRBJ2-7	CASSPGRLPGVHEQYF	TGCGCCAGCAGCCCTGGTCGTCTACCAGGGGTCCACGAGCAGTACTTC
.	TRBV19	TRBD1	TRBJ1-1	CASSLDEGGHRGTEAFF	TGTGCCAGTAGTCTCGACGAAGGGGGCCACAGGGGCACTGAAGCTTTCTTT
.	TRBV10-2	TRBD1	TRBJ1-2	CASSELNTGTGAGYTF	TGCGCCAGCAGTGAGTTAAACACCGGGACAGGGGCTGGCTACACCTTC
.	TRBV27	.	TRBJ2-7	CASSLAYEQYF	TGTGCCAGCAGTTTAGCATACGAGCAGTACTTC
.	TRBV7-9	.	TRBJ1-5	CASSWPNQPQHF	TGTGCCAGCAGCTGGCCCAATCAGCCCCAGCATTTT
.	TRBV2	TRBD1	TRBJ1-1	CASSRDSEAFF	TGTGCCAGCAGTCGGGACAGTGAAGCTTTCTTT
once	TRBV6-5	.	TRBJ1-1	CANHDRSENTEAFF	TGTGCCAACCATGACAGGTCAGAGAACACTGAAGCTTTCTTT
.	TRBV5-4	.	TRBJ1-6	CASSLASTGRENSPLHF	TGTGCCAGCAGCTTGGCCTCAACGGGACGAGAAAATTCACCCCTCCACTTT
.	TRBV9	.	TRBJ1-3	CASSALGTSGNTIYF	TGTGCCAGCAGCGCCTTAGGGACATCTGGAAACACCATATATTTT
.	TRBV2	.	TRBJ2-3	CASSDQGYTQYF	TGTGCCAGCAGTGACCAGGGGTATACGCAGTATTTT
few	TRBV6-5	TRBD2	TRBJ2-1	CASRTSGSNEQFF	TGTGCCAGCAGGACTAGCGGGAGCAATGAGCAGTTCTTC
.	TRBV7-2	TRBD1	TRBJ1-1	CASSLAAQGGPAFF	TGTGCCAGCAGCTTAGCGGCTCAGGGGGGCCCGGCTTTCTTT
once	TRBV9	.	TRBJ2-1	CASSSHHESDEQFF	TGTGCCAGCAGCTCCCATCACGAAAGCGATGAGCAGTTCTTC
few	TRBV2	.	TRBJ1-2	CASSERQPYYGYTF	TGTGCCAGCAGTGAGCGGCAGCCTTACTATGGCTACACCTTC
.	TRBV5-1	.	TRBJ1-1	CASSLDHQGPTEAFF	TGCGCCAGCAGCTTGGATCACCAGGGTCCCACTGAAGCTTTCTTT
.	TRBV27	.	TRBJ1-2	CASSPRRDRIRSYGYTF	TGTGCCAGCAGTCCACGACGAGACAGGATCCGGAGCTATGGCTACACCTTC
.	TRBV3-1/TRBV3-2	.	TRBJ1-5	CASSPDRNQPQHF	TGTGCCAGCAGTCCGGACAGAAATCAGCCCCAGCATTTT
.	TRBV29-1	.	TRBJ1-2	CSVVLGAQVYGYTF	TGCAGCGTTGTGCTAGGAGCGCAAGTCTATGGCTACACCTTC
.	TRBV6-5	.	TRBJ2-7	CASRGRGYEQYF	TGTGCCAGTCGGGGGCGGGGATACGAGCAGTACTTC
.	TRBV6-1	.	TRBJ1-6	CASSEAGNSPLHF	TGTGCCAGCAGTGAAGCTGGGAATTCACCCCTCCACTTT
.	TRBV19	.	TRBJ1-5	CASSLQPNQPQHF	TGTGCCAGTAGTTTACAGCCTAATCAGCCCCAGCATTTT
.	TRBV18	.	TRBJ2-5	CASSPGLQETQYF	TGTGCCAGCTCACCCGGACTACAAGAGACCCAGTACTTC
.	TRBV27	TRBD1	TRBJ1-6	CASSLSGTANSPLHF	TGTGCCAGCAGTTTATCTGGGACAGCTAATTCACCCCTCCACTTT
once	TRBV28	.	TRBJ2-6	CASSIHNPGANVLTF	TGTGCCAGCAGCATACATAACCCGGGGGCCAACGTCCTGACTTTC
.	TRBV5-4	TRBD1	TRBJ1-2	CASSLVGQGSDGYTF	TGTGCCAGCAGCTTGGTAGGACAGGGTTCGGACGGCTACACCTTC
.	TRBV19	.	TRBJ2-4	CASSLTPTGRYIQYF	TGTGCCAGTAGTCTAACCCCGACAGGGAGGTACATTCAGTACTTC
.	TRBV7-2	TRBD2	TRBJ2-5	CASSLGLAGGEETQYF	TGTGCCAGCAGCTTGGGACTAGCGGGGGGTGAAGAGACCCAGTACTTC
.	TRBV4-3	.	TRBJ1-1	CASSPDTLMNTEAFF	TGCGCCAGCAGCCCCGACACCTTAATGAACACTGAAGCTTTCTTT
.	TRBV24-1	TRBD2	TRBJ2-3	CATSDFPGLAGGRPDTQYF	TGTGCCACCAGTGATTTTCCGGGACTAGCGGGAGGGCGTCCAGATACGCAGTATTTT
.	TRBV4-1	.	TRBJ1-4	CASSQVVGDEKLFF	TGCGCCAGCAGCCAAGTAGTCGGGGATGAAAAACTGTTTTTT
.	TRBV7-2	.	TRBJ1-1	CASSLAEGTEAFF	TGTGCCAGCAGCTTAGCCGAGGGGACTGAAGCTTTCTTT
.	TRBV3-1/TRBV3-2	.	TRBJ2-2	CASSHGGGTGELFF	TGTGCCAGCAGCCATGGGGGAGGAACCGGGGAGCTGTTTTTT